This T cell receptor (beta chain) was sequenced in a study of blood T cells in healthy people across ages. Trimming removed 0 bases from V and 9 bases from J, with 12 bases in between. The CDR3 totals 15 residues. Germline V gives CDR1 SGHTA, CDR2 FQGNSA. This clonotype was observed a few times. Combining a sample-barcoded 5' primer with a J-beta primer mix, a second PCR ran for roughly 7 to 12 cycles. Each cDNA molecule was tagged by a template-switch adaptor with 12 random nucleotides. TCRdb reprocessed the 5' RACE reads via MiXCR and lists one record per CDR3 protein. The sample yields fewer than 700,000 distinct CDR3 sequences, over 40% seen once.

The sequence was obtained from a man older than 75 in good health. This chain uses TRBV7-2 with TRBJ1-6, with TRBD1 as a possible D gene (6 bases). Sequencing used blood. The CDR3 sequence: CASSLALDRLSPLHF. As DNA, the CDR3 is TGTGCCAGCAGCTTAGCGTTGGACAGACTTTCACCCCTCCACTTT.